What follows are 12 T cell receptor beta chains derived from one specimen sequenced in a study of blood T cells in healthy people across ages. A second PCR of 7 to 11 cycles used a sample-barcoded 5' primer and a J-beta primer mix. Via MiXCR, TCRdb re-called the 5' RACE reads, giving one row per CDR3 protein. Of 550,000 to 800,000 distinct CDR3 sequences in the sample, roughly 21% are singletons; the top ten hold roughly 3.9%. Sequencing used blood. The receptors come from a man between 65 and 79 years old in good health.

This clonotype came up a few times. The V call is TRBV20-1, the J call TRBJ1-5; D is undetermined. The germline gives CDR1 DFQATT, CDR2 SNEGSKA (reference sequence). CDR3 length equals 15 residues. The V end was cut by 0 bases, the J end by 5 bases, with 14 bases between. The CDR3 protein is CSARDRTGYDQPQHF. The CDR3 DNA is TGCAGTGCTAGAGATCGGACTGGATACGATCAGCCCCAGCATTTT.

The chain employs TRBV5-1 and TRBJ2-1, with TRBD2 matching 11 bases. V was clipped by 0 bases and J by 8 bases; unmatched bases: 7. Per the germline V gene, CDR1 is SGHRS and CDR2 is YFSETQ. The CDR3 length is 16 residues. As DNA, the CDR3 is TGCGCCAGCAGCTTGGTTTTAGCGGGAGGGACCGATGAGCAGTTCTTC. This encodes CASSLVLAGGTDEQFF.

This chain's CDR3 is CASSLYRWRAPREQYF. DNA for the CDR3: TGTGCCAGCAGCCTGTACAGGTGGAGGGCGCCTAGGGAGCAGTACTTC. The rearrangement joins TRBV7-8 to TRBJ2-5, with a weak D call TRBD2 (6 bases). The CDR3 loop spans 16 amino acids. V dropped 5 bases and J dropped 11 bases, with 27 bases sitting between them. CDR1 and CDR2 from the germline V gene are SGHVS and FQNEAQ.

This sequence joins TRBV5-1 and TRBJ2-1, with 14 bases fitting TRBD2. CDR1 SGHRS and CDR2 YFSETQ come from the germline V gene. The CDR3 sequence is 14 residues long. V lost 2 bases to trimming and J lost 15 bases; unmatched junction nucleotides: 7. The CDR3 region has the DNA TGCGCCAGCAGCTTACAGGGACTAGCGGGAGTATCGTTCTTC. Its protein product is CASSLQGLAGVSFF.

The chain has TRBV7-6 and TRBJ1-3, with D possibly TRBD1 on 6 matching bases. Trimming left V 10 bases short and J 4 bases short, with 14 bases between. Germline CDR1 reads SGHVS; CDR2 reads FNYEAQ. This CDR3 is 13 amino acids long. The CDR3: CATTRRGGNTIYF. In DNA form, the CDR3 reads TGTGCCACCACTCGAAGGGGGGGAAACACCATATATTTT.

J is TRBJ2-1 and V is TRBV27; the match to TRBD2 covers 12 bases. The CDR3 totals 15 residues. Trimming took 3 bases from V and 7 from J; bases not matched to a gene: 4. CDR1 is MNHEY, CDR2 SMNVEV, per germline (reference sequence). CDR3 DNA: TGTGCCAGCAGTTTCCCCGGACTAGCGGGAAATGAGCAGTTCTTC. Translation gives CASSFPGLAGNEQFF.

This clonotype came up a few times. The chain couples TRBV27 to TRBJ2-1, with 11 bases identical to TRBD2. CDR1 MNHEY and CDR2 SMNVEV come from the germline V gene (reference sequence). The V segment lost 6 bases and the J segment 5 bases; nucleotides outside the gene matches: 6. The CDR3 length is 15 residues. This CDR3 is CASSPLGLADNEQFF. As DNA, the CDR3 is TGTGCCAGCAGCCCTTTGGGACTAGCGGACAATGAGCAGTTCTTC.

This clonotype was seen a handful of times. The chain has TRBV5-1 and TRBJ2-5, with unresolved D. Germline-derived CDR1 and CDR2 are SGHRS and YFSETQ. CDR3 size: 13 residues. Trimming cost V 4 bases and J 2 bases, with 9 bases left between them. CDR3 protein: CASSLHEQETQYF. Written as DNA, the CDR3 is TGCGCCAGCAGCCTACACGAACAAGAGACCCAGTACTTC.

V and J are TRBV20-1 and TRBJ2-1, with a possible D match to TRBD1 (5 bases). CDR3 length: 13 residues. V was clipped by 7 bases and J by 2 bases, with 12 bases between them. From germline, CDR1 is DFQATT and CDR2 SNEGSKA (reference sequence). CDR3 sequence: CSDGANTYNEQFF. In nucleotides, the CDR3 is TGCAGTGATGGGGCGAATACCTACAATGAGCAGTTCTTC.

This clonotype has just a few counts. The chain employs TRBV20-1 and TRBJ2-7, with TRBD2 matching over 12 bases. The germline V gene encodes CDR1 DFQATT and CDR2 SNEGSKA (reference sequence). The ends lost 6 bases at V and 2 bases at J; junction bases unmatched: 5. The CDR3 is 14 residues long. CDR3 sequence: CSAILAGGPYEQYF. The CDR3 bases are TGCAGTGCCATACTAGCGGGGGGCCCCTACGAGCAGTACTTC.

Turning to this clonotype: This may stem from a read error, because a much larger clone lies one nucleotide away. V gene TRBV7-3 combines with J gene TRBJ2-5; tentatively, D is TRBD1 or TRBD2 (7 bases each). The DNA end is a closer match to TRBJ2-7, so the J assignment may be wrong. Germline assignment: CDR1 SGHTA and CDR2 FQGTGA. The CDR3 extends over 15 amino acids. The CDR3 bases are TGTGCCAGGAGCCTAAGCGGGGACAGAAGTTACGAGCAGTACTTC. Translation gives CARSLSGDRSYEQYF.

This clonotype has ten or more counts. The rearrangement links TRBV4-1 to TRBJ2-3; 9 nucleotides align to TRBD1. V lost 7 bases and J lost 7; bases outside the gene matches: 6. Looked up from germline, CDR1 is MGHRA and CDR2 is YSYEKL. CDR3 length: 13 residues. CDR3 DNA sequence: TGCGCCAGCAAGGGGACAGGGTTGAATACGCAGTATTTT. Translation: CASKGTGLNTQYF.